These 2 T cell receptor beta chains originate from one sample sequenced in a study of beta chain features in type 1 diabetes. Expressed TCRB transcripts were sequenced because the isolated RNA had all been reverse transcribed beforehand. Only in-frame clones appear in the TCRdb table, and some are missing; sequencing was by immunoSEQ multiplex PCR. The sample carries about 330,000 clones, more than 9.5% recorded once. The material sequenced was naive CD4+ T cells from blood. These receptor sequences come from a woman aged 25 to 39 in good health.

The sample holds a few counts of this clone. CDR3 in DNA: TGTGCCAGCAGCTCCTTCACAGGGGCGGAGACCCAGTACTTC. It codes for CASSSFTGAETQYF. The chain employs TRBV5-4 and TRBJ2-5; TRBD1 agrees at 7 bases. V trimming: 3 bases; J trimming: 5 bases; junction bases outside the gene matches: 7. CDR1 and CDR2 from the germline V gene are SGHNT and YYREEE (reference sequence). This CDR3 has 14 amino acids.

The chain joins TRBV7-9 to TRBJ2-7; D not resolved. Germline-derived CDR1 and CDR2 are SEHNR and FQNEAQ (reference sequence). This CDR3 contains 13 residues. Trimming removed 5 bases at V and 0 bases at J, with 8 bases between. CDR3 residues: CASSKDNSYEQYF. DNA of the CDR3: TGTGCCAGCAGCAAAGACAACTCCTACGAGCAGTACTTC.